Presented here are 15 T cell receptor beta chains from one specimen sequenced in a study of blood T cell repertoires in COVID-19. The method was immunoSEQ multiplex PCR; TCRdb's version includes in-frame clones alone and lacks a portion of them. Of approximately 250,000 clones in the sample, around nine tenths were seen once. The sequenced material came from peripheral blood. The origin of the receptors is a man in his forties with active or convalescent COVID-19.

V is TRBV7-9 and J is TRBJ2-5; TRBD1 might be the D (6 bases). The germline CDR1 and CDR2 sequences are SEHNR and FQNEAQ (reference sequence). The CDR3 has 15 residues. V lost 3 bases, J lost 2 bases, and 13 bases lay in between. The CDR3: CASSLHGTTQETQYF. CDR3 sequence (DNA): TGTGCCAGCAGCTTGCACGGGACAACACAAGAGACCCAGTACTTC.

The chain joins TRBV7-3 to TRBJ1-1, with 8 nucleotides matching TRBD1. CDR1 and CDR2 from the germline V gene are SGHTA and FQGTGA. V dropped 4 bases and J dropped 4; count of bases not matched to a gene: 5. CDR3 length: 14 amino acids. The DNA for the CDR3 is TGTGCCAGCAGCTCGCAGGGGGCAAGCACTGAAGCTTTCTTT. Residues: CASSSQGASTEAFF.

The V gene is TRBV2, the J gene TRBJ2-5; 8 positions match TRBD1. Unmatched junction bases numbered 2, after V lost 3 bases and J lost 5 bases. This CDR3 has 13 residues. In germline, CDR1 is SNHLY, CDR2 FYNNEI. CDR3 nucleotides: TGTGCCAGCAGTGACAGGGGGCGCGAGACCCAGTACTTC. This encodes CASSDRGRETQYF.

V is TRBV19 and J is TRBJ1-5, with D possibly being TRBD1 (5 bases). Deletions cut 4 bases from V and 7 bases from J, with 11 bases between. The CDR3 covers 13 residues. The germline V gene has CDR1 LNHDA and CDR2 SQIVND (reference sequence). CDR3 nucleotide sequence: TGTGCCAGTAGTACAGGGTTGTGGCAGCCCCAGCATTTT. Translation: CASSTGLWQPQHF.

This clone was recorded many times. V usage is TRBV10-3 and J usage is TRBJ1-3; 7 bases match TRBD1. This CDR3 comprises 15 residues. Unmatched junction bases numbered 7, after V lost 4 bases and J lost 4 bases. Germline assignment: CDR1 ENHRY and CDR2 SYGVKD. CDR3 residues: CAISAPTGLGNTIYF. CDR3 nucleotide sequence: TGTGCCATCAGTGCCCCGACAGGGTTGGGAAACACCATATATTTT.

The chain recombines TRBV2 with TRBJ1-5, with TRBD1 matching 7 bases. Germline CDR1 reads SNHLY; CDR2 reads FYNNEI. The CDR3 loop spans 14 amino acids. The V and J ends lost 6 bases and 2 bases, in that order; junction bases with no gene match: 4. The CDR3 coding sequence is TGTGCCAGCAGCCTTACAGGGGGCAATCAGCCCCAGCATTTT. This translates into CASSLTGGNQPQHF.

The CDR3 DNA sequence: TGCGCCAGCAGGATGACATATAGCTCCTACGAGCAGTACTTC. It specifies CASRMTYSSYEQYF. This chain uses TRBV5-1 with TRBJ2-7; D remains unclear. Germline V gives CDR1 SGHRS, CDR2 YFSETQ. The CDR3 runs 14 residues. The ends were cut back, 5 bases at V and 0 bases at J, with 12 bases in the middle.

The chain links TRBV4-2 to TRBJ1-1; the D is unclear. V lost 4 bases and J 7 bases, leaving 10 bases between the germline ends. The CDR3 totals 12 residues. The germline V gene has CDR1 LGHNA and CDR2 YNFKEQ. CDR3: CASSPEGGEAFF. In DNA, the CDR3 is TGTGCCAGCAGCCCGGAGGGAGGTGAAGCTTTCTTT.

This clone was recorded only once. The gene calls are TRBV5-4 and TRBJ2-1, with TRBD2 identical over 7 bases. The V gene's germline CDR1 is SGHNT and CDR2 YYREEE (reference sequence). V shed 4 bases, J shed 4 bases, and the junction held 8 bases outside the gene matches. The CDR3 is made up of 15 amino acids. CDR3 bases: TGTGCCAGCAGCATGCGGCTAGCGGATTACAATGAGCAGTTCTTC. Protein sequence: CASSMRLADYNEQFF.

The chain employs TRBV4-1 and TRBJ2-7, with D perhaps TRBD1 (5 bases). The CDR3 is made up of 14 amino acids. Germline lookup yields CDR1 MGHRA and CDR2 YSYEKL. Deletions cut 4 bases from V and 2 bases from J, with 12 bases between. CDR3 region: CASSPRQGTYEQYF. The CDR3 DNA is TGCGCCAGCAGCCCCCGTCAGGGAACCTACGAGCAGTACTTC.

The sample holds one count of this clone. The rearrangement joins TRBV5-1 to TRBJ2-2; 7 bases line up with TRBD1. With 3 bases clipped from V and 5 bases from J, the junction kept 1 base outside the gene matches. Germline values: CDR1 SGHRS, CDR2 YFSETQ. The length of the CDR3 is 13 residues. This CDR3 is CASSSQGTGELFF. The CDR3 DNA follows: TGCGCCAGCAGCTCACAGGGGACCGGGGAGCTGTTTTTT.

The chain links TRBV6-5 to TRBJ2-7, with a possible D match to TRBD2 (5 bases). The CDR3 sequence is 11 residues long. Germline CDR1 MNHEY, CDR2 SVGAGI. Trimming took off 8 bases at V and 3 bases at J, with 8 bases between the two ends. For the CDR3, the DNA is TGTGCCAGCTCGGGGTACTACGAGCAGTACTTC. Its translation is CASSGYYEQYF.

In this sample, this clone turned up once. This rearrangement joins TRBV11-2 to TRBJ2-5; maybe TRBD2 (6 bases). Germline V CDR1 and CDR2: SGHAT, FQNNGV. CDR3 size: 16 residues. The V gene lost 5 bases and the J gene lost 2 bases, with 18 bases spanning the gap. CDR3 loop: CASSDYAGAGQETQYF. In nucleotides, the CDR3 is TGTGCCAGCAGCGATTATGCCGGGGCGGGGCAAGAGACCCAGTACTTC.

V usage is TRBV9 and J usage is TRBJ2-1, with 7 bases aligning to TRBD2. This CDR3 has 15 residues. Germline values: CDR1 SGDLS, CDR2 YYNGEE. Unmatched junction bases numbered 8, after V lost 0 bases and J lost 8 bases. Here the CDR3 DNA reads TGTGCCAGCAGCGTAGTCCCCCTCCGGGGGGATGAGCAGTTCTTC. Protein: CASSVVPLRGDEQFF.

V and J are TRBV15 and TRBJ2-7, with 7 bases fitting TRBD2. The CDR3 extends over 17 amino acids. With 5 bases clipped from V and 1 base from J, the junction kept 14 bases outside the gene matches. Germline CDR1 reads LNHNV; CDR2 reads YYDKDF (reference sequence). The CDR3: CATSVSLGGVKSYEQYF. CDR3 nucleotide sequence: TGTGCCACCAGCGTCAGTTTGGGAGGGGTAAAATCCTACGAGCAGTACTTC.